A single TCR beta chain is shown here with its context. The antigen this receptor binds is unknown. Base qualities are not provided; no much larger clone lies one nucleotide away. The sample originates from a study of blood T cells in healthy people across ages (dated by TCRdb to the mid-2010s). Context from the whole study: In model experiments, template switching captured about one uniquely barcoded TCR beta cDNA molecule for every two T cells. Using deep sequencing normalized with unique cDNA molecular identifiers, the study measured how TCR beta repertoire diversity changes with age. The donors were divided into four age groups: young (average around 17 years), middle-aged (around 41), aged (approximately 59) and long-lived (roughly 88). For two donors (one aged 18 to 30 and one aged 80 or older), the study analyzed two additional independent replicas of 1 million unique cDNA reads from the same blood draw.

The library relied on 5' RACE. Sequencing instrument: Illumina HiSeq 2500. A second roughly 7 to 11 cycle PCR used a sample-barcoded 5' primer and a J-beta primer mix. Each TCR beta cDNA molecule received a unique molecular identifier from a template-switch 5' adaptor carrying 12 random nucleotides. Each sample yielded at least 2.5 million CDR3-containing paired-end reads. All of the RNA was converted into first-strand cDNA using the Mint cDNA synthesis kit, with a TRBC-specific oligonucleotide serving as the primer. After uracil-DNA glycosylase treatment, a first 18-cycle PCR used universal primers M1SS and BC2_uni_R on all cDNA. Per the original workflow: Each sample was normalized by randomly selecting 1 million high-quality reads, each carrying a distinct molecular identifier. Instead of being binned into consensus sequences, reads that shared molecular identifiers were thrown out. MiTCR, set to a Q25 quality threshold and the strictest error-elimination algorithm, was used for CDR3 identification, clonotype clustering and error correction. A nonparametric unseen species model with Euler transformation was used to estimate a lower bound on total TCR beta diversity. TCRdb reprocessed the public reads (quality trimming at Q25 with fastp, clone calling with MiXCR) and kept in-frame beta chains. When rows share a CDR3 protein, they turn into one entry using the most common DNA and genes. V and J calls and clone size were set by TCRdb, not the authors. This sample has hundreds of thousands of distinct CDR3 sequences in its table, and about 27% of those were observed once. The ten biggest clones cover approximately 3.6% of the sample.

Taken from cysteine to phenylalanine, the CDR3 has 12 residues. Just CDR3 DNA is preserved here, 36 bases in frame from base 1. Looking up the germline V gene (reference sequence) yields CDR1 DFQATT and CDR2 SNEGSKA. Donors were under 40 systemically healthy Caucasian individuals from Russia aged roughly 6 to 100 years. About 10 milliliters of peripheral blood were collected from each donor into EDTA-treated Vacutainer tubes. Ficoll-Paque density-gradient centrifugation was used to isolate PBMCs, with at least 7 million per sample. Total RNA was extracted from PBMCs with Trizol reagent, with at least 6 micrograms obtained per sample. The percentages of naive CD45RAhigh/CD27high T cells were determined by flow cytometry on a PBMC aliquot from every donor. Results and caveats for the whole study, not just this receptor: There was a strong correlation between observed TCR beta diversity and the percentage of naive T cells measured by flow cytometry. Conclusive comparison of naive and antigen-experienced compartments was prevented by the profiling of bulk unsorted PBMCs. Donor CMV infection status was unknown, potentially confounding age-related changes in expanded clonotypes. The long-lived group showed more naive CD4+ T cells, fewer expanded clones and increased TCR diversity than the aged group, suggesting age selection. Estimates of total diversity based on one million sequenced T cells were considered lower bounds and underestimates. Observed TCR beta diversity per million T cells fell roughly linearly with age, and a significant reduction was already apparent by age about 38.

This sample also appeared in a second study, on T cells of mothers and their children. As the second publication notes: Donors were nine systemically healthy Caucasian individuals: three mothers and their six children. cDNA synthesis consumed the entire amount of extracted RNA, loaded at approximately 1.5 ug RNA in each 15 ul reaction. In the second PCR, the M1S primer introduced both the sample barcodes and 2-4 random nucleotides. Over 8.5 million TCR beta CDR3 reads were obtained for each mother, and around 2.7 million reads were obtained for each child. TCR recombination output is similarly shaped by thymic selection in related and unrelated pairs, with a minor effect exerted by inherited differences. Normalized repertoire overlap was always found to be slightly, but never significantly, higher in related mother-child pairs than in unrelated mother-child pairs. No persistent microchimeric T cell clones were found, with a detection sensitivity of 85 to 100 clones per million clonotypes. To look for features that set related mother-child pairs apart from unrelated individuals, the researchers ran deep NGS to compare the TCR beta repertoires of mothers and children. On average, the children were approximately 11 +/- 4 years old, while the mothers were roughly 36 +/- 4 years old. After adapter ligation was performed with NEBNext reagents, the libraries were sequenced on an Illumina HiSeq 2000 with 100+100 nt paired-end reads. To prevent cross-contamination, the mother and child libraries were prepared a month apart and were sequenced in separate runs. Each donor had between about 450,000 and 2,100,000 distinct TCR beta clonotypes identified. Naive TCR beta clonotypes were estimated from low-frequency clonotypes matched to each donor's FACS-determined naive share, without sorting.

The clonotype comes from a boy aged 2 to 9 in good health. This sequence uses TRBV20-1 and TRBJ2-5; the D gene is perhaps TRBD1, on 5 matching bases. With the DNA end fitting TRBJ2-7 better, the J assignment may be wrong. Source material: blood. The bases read TGCAGTGCTCACAGGACCTCCTACGAGCAGTACTTC. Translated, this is CSAHRTSYEQYF.